Included here is one TCR beta chain sequence, with context. The data were obtained in a study of T cell changes during pregnancy in multiple sclerosis. Repertoires were generated with immunoSEQ multiplex PCR, while TCRdb's copy carries only in-frame clones and drops some. The sample consists of around 54,000 clones, around 90% of them appearing once. The ends were cut back, 3 bases at V and 3 bases at J, with 9 bases in the middle. The CDR3 contains 13 residues. Germline-derived CDR1 and CDR2 are LNHDA and SQIVND (reference sequence). Sequenced material: CD4+ T cells from peripheral blood mononuclear cells, taken after pregnancy. The gene calls are TRBV19 and TRBJ2-7; D may be TRBD2 (5 bases). The TCR was taken from a female donor in good health, enrolled as a control in a pregnancy study. CDR3 DNA: TGTGCCAGTAGTATCAGACTAAACTACGAGCAGTACTTC. Its translation: CASSIRLNYEQYF.